Presented here are 31 T cell receptor beta chains from one specimen sequenced in a study of CD8 T cells in ankylosing spondylitis. TCRdb recomputed calls from the 5' RACE reads with MiXCR, one row per CDR3 protein. The table records 200,000 to 300,000 distinct CDR3 sequences, less than 10% of them present only once. Sequencing was carried out using blood, either unsorted or a sorted T cell fraction (not recorded which). Receptors originate from a male donor with ankylosing spondylitis or in good health (not recorded which).

In its sample, this clonotype was seen a few times. The chain couples TRBV7-9 to TRBJ2-2, with 11 bases identical to TRBD2. This CDR3 comprises 16 residues. From germline, CDR1 is SEHNR and CDR2 FQNEAQ (reference sequence). V was clipped by 3 bases and J by 2 bases; unmatched bases: 2. Written as DNA, the CDR3 is TGTGCCAGCAGCTTGGGACTAGCGGAAAACACCGGGGAGCTGTTTTTT. It specifies CASSLGLAENTGELFF. Looking up the rest from reference TRBV7-9 and TRBJ2-2 gives the full variable domain: DTGVSQNPRHKITKRGQNVTFRCDPISEHNRLYWYRQTLGQGPEFLTYFQNEAQLEKSRLLSDRFSAERPKGSFSTLEIQRTEQGDSAMYLCASSLGLAENTGELFFGEGSRLTVL.

Concerning this clonotype: This may be a read error, as it is one base from a much larger clone. V gene TRBV7-2 combines with J gene TRBJ2-1, with D possibly being TRBD2 (5 bases). Germline CDR1 SGHTA, CDR2 FQGNSA. Trimming cost V 4 bases and J 0 bases, with 10 bases left between them. The CDR3 runs 15 residues. CDR3 coding DNA: TGTACCAGCAGCTCCAGCGGAAACTCCTACAATGAGCAGTTCTTC. Its protein product is CTSSSSGNSYNEQFF. The whole variable domain, filled in from reference TRBV7-2 and TRBJ2-1, reads GAGVSQSPSNKVTEKGKDVELRCDPISGHTALYWYRQSLGQGLEFLIYFQGNSAPDKSGLPSDRFSAERTGGSVSTLTIQRTQQEDSAVYLCTSSSSGNSYNEQFFGPGTRLTVL.

The rearrangement joins TRBV30 to TRBJ1-3; unclear D gene. Germline assignment: CDR1 GTSNPN and CDR2 SVGIG (reference sequence). The CDR3 length is 14 residues. V was cut by 2 bases and J by 0 bases, with 8 bases left in between. In nucleotides, the CDR3 is TGTGCCTGGAGTACCGGAGGCTCTGGAAACACCATATATTTT. Its translation: CAWSTGGSGNTIYF. Drawing the rest from reference TRBV30 and TRBJ1-3, the complete variable domain is SQTIHQWPATLVQPVGSPLSLECTVEGTSNPNLYWYRQAAGRGLQLLFYSVGIGQISSEVPQNLSASRPQDRQFILSSKKLLLSDSGFYLCAWSTGGSGNTIYFGEGSWLTVV.

This chain connects TRBV5-4 to TRBJ2-3; TRBD1 matches at 8 bases. Germline V CDR1 and CDR2: SGHNT, YYREEE (reference sequence). CDR3 length: 16 residues. V dropped 1 base and J dropped 4; count of bases not matched to a gene: 8. CDR3 bases: TGTGCCAGCAGCTTGACAGGGGGTCTCTCCGCAGATACGCAGTATTTT. It codes for CASSLTGGLSADTQYF.

The table lists this clonotype with many counts. V usage is TRBV19 and J usage is TRBJ1-1, with D possibly TRBD1 on 5 matching bases. The V gene's germline CDR1 is LNHDA and CDR2 SQIVND (reference sequence). This CDR3 spans 13 amino acids. V was trimmed by 7 bases and J by 6 bases, leaving 15 bases between them. The CDR3 reads CASTREGVAEAFF. Here the CDR3 DNA reads TGTGCCAGTACTCGGGAAGGGGTCGCTGAAGCTTTCTTT.

Here the CDR3 DNA reads TGTGCCAGCAGCGCAACCACGCGACACAATGAGCAGTTCTTC. This codes for CASSATTRHNEQFF. V is TRBV7-8 and J is TRBJ2-1, with D unresolved. V lost 5 bases and J lost 5, with 13 bases in between. The length of the CDR3 is 14 residues. Germline V CDR1 and CDR2: SGHVS, FQNEAQ.

This clonotype was recorded at least ten times. CDR3 residues: CASSPPSRGAYNEQFF. The CDR3 DNA is TGTGCCAGCAGTCCCCCTAGTAGGGGCGCCTACAATGAGCAGTTCTTC. The rearrangement uses TRBV12-3 or TRBV12-4 and TRBJ2-1; a weak D match, TRBD1 (5 bases). This CDR3 region has 16 residues. Trimming cost V 5 bases and J 2 bases, with 16 bases left between them.

Remarks on this clonotype: Given a much more abundant clone one base away, this may be a read error. This chain uses TRBV12-3 or TRBV12-4 with TRBJ2-3; a possible D gene is TRBD2 (5 bases). Trimming shortened V by 10 bases and J by 3 bases, and 20 bases separated the two germline ends. There are 15 residues in the CDR3. The CDR3, as DNA: TGTGCCACCAGCCCACCTCAGAGGAGGACAGATACGCAGTATTTT. It specifies CATSPPQRRTDTQYF.

This clonotype was observed a handful of times. The rearrangement joins TRBV11-2 to TRBJ1-3, with D perhaps TRBD1 (6 bases). The CDR3 totals 18 residues. Trimming cost V 5 bases and J 1 base, with 21 bases left between them. Germline V gene data show CDR1 as SGHAT and CDR2 as FQNNGV. DNA of the CDR3: TGTGCCAGCAGCATGGCCCCCAGGGGCGGGGGATCTGGAAACACCATATATTTT. Amino acid sequence: CASSMAPRGGGSGNTIYF.

In its sample, this clonotype was seen many times. V is TRBV29-1 and J is TRBJ2-7; TRBD1 aligns across 7 bases. CDR1 is SQVTM, CDR2 ANQGSEA, per germline. The trim removed 6 bases at V and 5 bases at J, leaving 10 bases unmatched. The CDR3 spans 13 residues. The CDR3 sequence is CSVRSGQVHEQYF. CDR3 DNA: TGCAGCGTGAGGAGCGGACAGGTCCACGAGCAGTACTTC.

This clonotype was seen at least ten times. V usage is TRBV7-6 and J usage is TRBJ2-1, with a weak D call TRBD2 (6 bases). V gave up 1 base and J gave up 0 bases, with 10 bases separating them. Germline V gene lookup returns CDR1 SGHVS and CDR2 FNYEAQ. This CDR3 spans 16 amino acids. CDR3 DNA sequence: TGTGCCAGCAGCTTAGTAGGAGGGAGCTCCTACAATGAGCAGTTCTTC. Translating gives CASSLVGGSSYNEQFF.

In its sample, this clonotype was seen many times. The V call is TRBV9, the J call TRBJ2-2; D is perhaps TRBD2 (6 bases). This CDR3 is 14 amino acids long. CDR1 and CDR2 from the germline V gene are SGDLS and YYNGEE. V was pared by 2 bases and J by 2 bases, with 7 bases between. CDR3 sequence: CASSVGTNTGELFF. The CDR3 nucleotides read TGTGCCAGCAGCGTTGGGACTAACACCGGGGAGCTGTTTTTT.

On this clonotype itself: A much more abundant neighbour one base away suggests this may be a read error. The chain couples TRBV20-1 to TRBJ1-2; D not resolved. The CDR3 is 13 amino acids. Germline values: CDR1 DFQATT, CDR2 SNEGSKA (reference sequence). The CDR3 nucleotides are TGCAGTGCTAGAGATTACGGCAACTATGGCTACCCCTTC. Translation: CSARDYGNYGYPF.

This clonotype has ten or more counts. This chain uses TRBV12-3 or TRBV12-4 with TRBJ2-5; D not resolved. V was shortened by 2 bases and J by 7 bases, with 14 bases between the two germline ends. This CDR3 region has 14 residues. The CDR3 spells CASSLRLSDGTQYF. CDR3 bases: TGTGCCAGCAGTTTACGCCTATCCGATGGGACCCAGTACTTC.

This clonotype was recorded at least ten times. V usage is TRBV5-1 and J usage is TRBJ1-1; TRBD1 might be the D (5 bases). Trimming cost V 5 bases and J 5 bases, with 16 bases left between them. This CDR3 comprises 14 residues. Germline-derived CDR1 and CDR2 are SGHRS and YFSETQ. CDR3 loop: CASRLEQGFTEAFF. In nucleotides, the CDR3 is TGCGCCAGCAGGCTGGAGCAGGGCTTTACTGAAGCTTTCTTT.

This clonotype has a count of ten or more. This rearrangement joins TRBV18 to TRBJ2-7; no firm D call. In germline, CDR1 is KGHSH, CDR2 LQKENI. The V end was cut by 3 bases, the J end by 2 bases, with 5 bases between. The CDR3 loop spans 12 amino acids. The CDR3 loop is CASSPSAYEQYF. For the CDR3, the DNA is TGTGCCAGCTCACCGTCGGCCTACGAGCAGTACTTC.

This clonotype came up many times. This chain uses TRBV5-4 with TRBJ2-3; D is unresolved. The CDR3 consists of 13 residues. Germline V gives CDR1 SGHNT, CDR2 YYREEE (reference sequence). V lost 4 bases to trimming and J lost 2 bases, with 8 bases between them. The CDR3 nucleotides are TGTGCCAGCAGCCACCCATACACAGATACGCAGTATTTT. This sequence encodes CASSHPYTDTQYF.

This clonotype was observed many times. V gene TRBV20-1 combines with J gene TRBJ1-1; D gene unclear. This CDR3 has 14 amino acids. Germline CDR1 is DFQATT and CDR2 is SNEGSKA (reference sequence). Trimming took off 1 base at V and 1 base at J, with 10 bases between the two ends. The CDR3, as DNA: TGCAGTGCTAGAGGGCGGCGGACGAACACTGAAGCTTTCTTT. This codes for CSARGRRTNTEAFF.

Many counts were recorded for this clonotype. The chain joins TRBV12-3 or TRBV12-4 to TRBJ1-2; D unclear. This CDR3 is 14 amino acids long. V lost 4 bases and J lost 4, with 13 bases in between. The CDR3: CASSSMDGVYGYTF. CDR3 in DNA: TGTGCCAGCAGTTCTATGGACGGTGTCTATGGCTACACCTTC.

The chain uses TRBV5-1 and TRBJ2-1; D is unclear. Trimming pared 4 bases from V and 7 bases from J, leaving 12 bases between. The germline CDR1 and CDR2 sequences are SGHRS and YFSETQ. The CDR3 extends over 13 amino acids. The CDR3 DNA sequence: TGCGCCAGCAGCCCTTATATGGGGAATGAGCAGTTCTTC. Protein: CASSPYMGNEQFF.

This clonotype occurred many times. V gene TRBV10-3 combines with J gene TRBJ2-2; possibly TRBD2 for D (5 bases). Germline-derived CDR1 and CDR2 are ENHRY and SYGVKD. Deletions cut 3 bases from V and 4 bases from J, with 12 bases between. CDR3 length equals 15 residues. The CDR3 region has the DNA TGTGCCATCAGTGATGGTATAGCGTCCACCGGGGAGCTGTTTTTT. Translation gives CAISDGIASTGELFF.

The rearrangement links TRBV19 to TRBJ2-3; perhaps TRBD1 as D (5 bases). V lost 9 bases to trimming and J lost 1 base, with 11 bases between them. The CDR3 runs to 13 residues. Germline V gives CDR1 LNHDA, CDR2 SQIVND (reference sequence). This chain's CDR3 is CASRQRGTDTQYF. The DNA of the CDR3 is TGTGCCAGCAGACAGAGAGGCACAGATACGCAGTATTTT.

The rearrangement links TRBV7-2 to TRBJ1-1; tentative D call: TRBD1 (6 bases). V gave up 5 bases and J gave up 4 bases, with 14 bases separating them. This CDR3 has 14 residues. CDR1 and CDR2 (germline): SGHTA, FQGNSA. The CDR3 region is CASSSGTRATEAFF. The CDR3 coding sequence is TGTGCCAGCAGCAGCGGGACACGGGCCACTGAAGCTTTCTTT.

This clonotype was counted a few times. This rearrangement joins TRBV20-1 to TRBJ1-2, with D uncertain. Germline CDR1 is DFQATT and CDR2 is SNEGSKA (reference sequence). Trimming took off 1 base at V and 6 bases at J, with 6 bases between the two ends. The CDR3 is made up of 11 amino acids. The CDR3: CSARVRNGYTF. DNA for the CDR3: TGCAGTGCTAGAGTACGGAATGGCTACACCTTC.

This clonotype was found a few times. This rearrangement joins TRBV3-1 to TRBJ2-2; the match to TRBD2 covers 7 bases. With 1 base clipped from V and 0 bases from J, the junction kept 5 bases outside the gene matches. CDR3 length equals 17 residues. Germline CDR1 and CDR2: LGHDT and YNNKEL (reference sequence). Here the CDR3 DNA reads TGTGCCAGCAGCCAAGCAAGCGGGAACGCGAACACCGGGGAGCTGTTTTTT. Amino acid sequence: CASSQASGNANTGELFF.

In its sample, this clonotype was seen many times. V and J are TRBV10-3 and TRBJ2-1, with 11 bases fitting TRBD2. The CDR3 contains 20 residues. V was clipped by 5 bases and J by 0 bases; unmatched bases: 15. CDR1 and CDR2 (germline): ENHRY, SYGVKD. This CDR3 reads CAISSGAGLAETSSYNEQFF. The CDR3 coding sequence is TGTGCCATCAGTTCGGGAGCGGGACTAGCGGAAACGAGCTCCTACAATGAGCAGTTCTTC.

The genes are TRBV12-3 or TRBV12-4 and TRBJ2-7, with 13 bases identical to TRBD2. The J segment lost 6 bases and the V segment lost 4 bases, leaving 3 bases of the junction unmatched. This CDR3 has 14 amino acids. As DNA, the CDR3 is TGTGCCAGCAGTTCACTAGCGGGAGGGCGCGAGCAGTACTTC. It specifies CASSSLAGGREQYF.

There are many counts of this clonotype. The chain uses TRBV18 and TRBJ2-3, with TRBD2 matching 9 bases. V dropped 6 bases and J dropped 4; count of bases not matched to a gene: 8. CDR3 length equals 15 residues. CDR1 is KGHSH, CDR2 LQKENI, per germline. The CDR3 loop reads CASSPVAGEADTQYF. The CDR3 nucleotides are TGTGCCAGCTCTCCCGTAGCGGGAGAGGCAGATACGCAGTATTTT.

The rearrangement links TRBV5-1 to TRBJ2-3, with TRBD1 matching 10 bases. Germline V gives CDR1 SGHRS, CDR2 YFSETQ. The CDR3 totals 16 residues. The V gene end was trimmed by 0 bases and the J gene end by 0 bases; junction bases not matched to a gene: 1. The CDR3: CASSLADRGSTDTQYF. The CDR3, as DNA: TGCGCCAGCAGCTTGGCGGACAGGGGGAGCACAGATACGCAGTATTTT.

The table lists this clonotype with a few counts. This chain uses TRBV30 with TRBJ2-2; 10 bases are shared with TRBD2. The CDR3 loop spans 15 amino acids. V shed 7 bases and J 4 bases; nucleotides not matched to a gene: 9. In germline, CDR1 is GTSNPN, CDR2 SVGIG (reference sequence). As DNA, the CDR3 is TGTGCCTTTTCAGAACTAGCGGGACGCACCGGGGAGCTGTTTTTT. Translation: CAFSELAGRTGELFF.

There are many counts of this clonotype. The chain carries TRBV6-2 or TRBV6-3 and TRBJ1-2, with D hard to call. The germline gives CDR1 MNHEY, CDR2 SVGEGT. Trimming took off 2 bases at V and 6 bases at J, with 16 bases between the two ends. The CDR3 consists of 15 residues. CDR3 sequence reads: CASSYTVSRDNGYTF. Here the CDR3 DNA reads TGTGCCAGCAGTTACACCGTGTCGCGAGATAATGGCTACACCTTC.